The next 21 T cell receptor beta chains were all read from a single sample in a study of OX40 agonist ivuxolimab in advanced cancers. Sequencing used immunoSEQ multiplex PCR; TCRdb keeps in-frame clones, though not all of them. The table shows about 67,000 clones, with roughly 81% occurring only once. The sequences come from CD4+ or CD8+ T cells sorted from blood, collected in a trial of the OX40 agonist ivuxolimab. These receptors originate from an adult with an advanced solid tumor such as melanoma, head and neck, liver or kidney cancer.

V gene TRBV28 combines with J gene TRBJ2-5, with a weak D call TRBD1 (6 bases). The J call may be incorrect, as the DNA end agrees better with TRBJ2-7. Germline values: CDR1 MDHEN, CDR2 SYDVKM. The CDR3 sequence is 12 residues long. CDR3 DNA sequence: TGTGCCAGCCTCAGGACAGCCTACGAGCAGTACTTC. This translates into CASLRTAYEQYF.

The chain couples TRBV2 to TRBJ2-3; D is uncertain. The V gene lost 7 bases and the J gene lost 4 bases, with 12 bases spanning the gap. The CDR3 has 13 residues. Germline V gene data show CDR1 as SNHLY and CDR2 as FYNNEI. This CDR3 reads CASIKGWSDTQYF. The CDR3 DNA is TGTGCCAGCATCAAAGGGTGGTCAGATACGCAGTATTTT. Looking up the rest from reference TRBV2 and TRBJ2-3 gives the full variable domain: EPEVTQTPSHQVTQMGQEVILRCVPISNHLYFYWYRQILGQKVEFLVSFYNNEISEKSEIFDDQFSVERPDGSNFTLKIRSTKLEDSAMYFCASIKGWSDTQYFGPGTRLTVL.

The rearrangement joins TRBV7-9 to TRBJ1-1; 10 positions match TRBD1. V lost 3 bases to trimming and J lost 6 bases; unmatched junction nucleotides: 7. CDR1 and CDR2 from the germline V gene are SEHNR and FQNEAQ (reference sequence). CDR3 size: 15 residues. The CDR3 loop reads CASSFGTGTGAEAFF. The CDR3 DNA sequence: TGTGCCAGCAGCTTCGGAACCGGGACAGGGGCTGAAGCTTTCTTT.

The J gene is TRBJ1-2, the V gene TRBV5-1, with D hard to call. From germline, CDR1 is SGHRS and CDR2 YFSETQ. The CDR3 sequence is 17 residues long. Trimming left V 4 bases short and J 5 bases short, with 24 bases between. CDR3 sequence reads: CASSPLYSPSDEYGYTF. The CDR3 DNA sequence: TGCGCCAGCAGCCCTTTGTACAGCCCTTCTGATGAATATGGCTACACCTTC. Full variable domain (missing parts from reference TRBV5-1 and TRBJ1-2): KAGVTQTPRYLIKTRGQQVTLSCSPISGHRSVSWYQQTPGQGLQFLFEYFSETQRNKGNFPGRFSGRQFSNSRSEMNVSTLELGDSALYLCASSPLYSPSDEYGYTFGSGTRLTVV.

Note on this clone: One end of the junction varies from germline; a read error may be responsible. The J gene is TRBJ2-2, the V gene TRBV9; 7 positions match TRBD2. The CDR3 runs to 11 residues. Germline CDR1 is SGDLS and CDR2 is YYNGEE. The CDR3 loop reads CASSFWGGAVF. In nucleotides, the CDR3 is TGTGCCAGCTCCTTTTGGGGGGGAGCTGTTTTT.

This sequence joins TRBV5-1 and TRBJ2-7, with TRBD2 identical over 8 bases. The CDR3 is 14 residues long. V dropped 2 bases and J dropped 3; count of bases not matched to a gene: 4. Germline V CDR1 and CDR2: SGHRS, YFSETQ. CDR3 amino acids: CASSFGTRVYEQYF. The CDR3 DNA sequence: TGCGCCAGCAGCTTCGGGACTAGGGTCTACGAGCAGTACTTC.

V usage is TRBV20-1 and J usage is TRBJ2-2, with D unresolved. Trimming pared 6 bases from V and 3 bases from J, leaving 5 bases between. This CDR3 comprises 11 residues. Germline values: CDR1 DFQATT, CDR2 SNEGSKA (reference sequence). CDR3 nucleotides: TGCAGTGCCCGATACACCGGGGAGCTGTTTTTT. It codes for CSARYTGELFF.

This sequence joins TRBV4-3 and TRBJ1-4, with unresolved D. The CDR3 extends over 13 amino acids. V was pared by 1 base and J by 8 bases, with 8 bases between. Germline V gives CDR1 LGHNA, CDR2 YSLEER. In DNA form, the CDR3 reads TGCGCCAGCAGCCAAGTTCCCGGAGAAAAACTGTTTTTT. Translation: CASSQVPGEKLFF.

The CDR3 region is CASSPGQGRVAEAFF. As DNA, the CDR3 is TGCGCCAGCAGCCCAGGACAGGGAAGGGTAGCTGAAGCTTTCTTT. V usage is TRBV5-1 and J usage is TRBJ1-1; 8 bases fit TRBD1. The CDR3 length is 15 residues. Germline-derived CDR1 and CDR2 are SGHRS and YFSETQ. Trimming removed 4 bases from V and 6 bases from J; junction bases left unmatched: 11.

This sequence joins TRBV7-3 and TRBJ2-2; 7 bases are shared with TRBD2. CDR3 length equals 15 residues. J lost 4 bases, V lost 0 bases, and 2 bases had no gene match. Germline lookup yields CDR1 SGHTA and CDR2 FQGTGA. This chain's CDR3 is CASSLTGGSTGELFF. The CDR3 DNA reads TGTGCCAGCAGCTTAACGGGGGGGAGCACCGGGGAGCTGTTTTTT.

This clone was counted a single time. This rearrangement joins TRBV9 to TRBJ2-1; TRBD2 matches at 16 bases. V shed 6 bases and J 0 bases; nucleotides not matched to a gene: 12. There are 20 residues in the CDR3. Per the germline V gene, CDR1 is SGDLS and CDR2 is YYNGEE. In DNA, the CDR3 is TGTGCCAGCACCCCCCACGGGACTAGCGGGAGGGCCCTCTCCTACAATGAGCAGTTCTTC. The encoded protein is CASTPHGTSGRALSYNEQFF.

This chain connects TRBV6-5 to TRBJ2-2; D may be TRBD1 or TRBD2 (5 bases each). CDR1 and CDR2 from the germline V gene are MNHEY and SVGAGI. This CDR3 is 12 amino acids long. With 5 bases removed from V and 6 bases from J, the gap between germline ends came to 7 bases. CDR3 sequence reads: CASSRGAGELFF. The CDR3 DNA is TGTGCCAGCAGTCGAGGGGCCGGGGAGCTGTTTTTT.

This chain links TRBV28 with TRBJ1-2, with D possibly being TRBD1 (6 bases). V lost 6 bases and J 5 bases, leaving 13 bases between the germline ends. The germline CDR1 and CDR2 sequences are MDHEN and SYDVKM. The CDR3 contains 13 residues. CDR3 in DNA: TGTGCCAGCAGGCCCCCGGACAGTTATGGCTACACCTTC. Amino acid sequence: CASRPPDSYGYTF.

The J gene is TRBJ2-7, the V gene TRBV7-8, with D possibly TRBD1 on 6 matching bases. V dropped 2 bases and J dropped 6 bases, with 14 bases sitting between them. The CDR3 spans 14 residues. CDR1 is SGHVS, CDR2 FQNEAQ, per germline. In nucleotides, the CDR3 is TGTGCCAGCAGCTTAAACATCCCAGGGGCCGAGCAGTACTTC. It encodes CASSLNIPGAEQYF. The full variable domain, in which reference TRBV7-8 and TRBJ2-7 provide the parts outside the CDR3, is GAGVSQSPRYKVAKRGQDVALRCDPISGHVSLFWYQQALGQGPEFLTYFQNEAQLDKSGLPSDRFFAERPEGSVSTLKIQRTQQEDSAVYLCASSLNIPGAEQYFGPGTRLTVT.

The chain couples TRBV5-6 to TRBJ2-3; 12 bases map to TRBD1. This CDR3 spans 15 amino acids. J lost 5 bases, V lost 4 bases, and 5 bases had no gene match. Germline V lookup: CDR1 SGHDT, CDR2 YYEEEE. The CDR3 DNA follows: TGTGCCAGCAGCACGGGACAGGGGGCCAGAGATACGCAGTATTTT. The encoded protein is CASSTGQGARDTQYF.

As to this clone: Different DNA sequences within this sample yield the same CDR3. This chain connects TRBV11-3 to TRBJ2-1, with 12 bases lining up with TRBD2. This CDR3 region has 15 residues. Germline assignment: CDR1 SGHNT and CDR2 YENEEA. V dropped 5 bases and J dropped 7; count of bases not matched to a gene: 6. CDR3 loop: CASSLTSGSGNEQFF. DNA of the CDR3: TGTGCCAGCAGCCTGACTAGCGGGAGTGGAAATGAGCAGTTCTTC.

The chain carries TRBV28 and TRBJ1-6, with 9 bases that match TRBD1. This CDR3 comprises 15 residues. V was clipped by 4 bases and J by 9 bases; unmatched bases: 7. Germline V lookup: CDR1 MDHEN, CDR2 SYDVKM. The DNA for the CDR3 is TGTGCCAGCAGTTCAACAGGGGGCGCGAGTTCACCCCTCCACTTT. It yields the protein CASSSTGGASSPLHF.

This chain links TRBV5-1 with TRBJ2-7; no definite D call. The CDR3 runs to 13 residues. Trimming took off 4 bases at V and 3 bases at J, with 11 bases between the two ends. Germline V gives CDR1 SGHRS, CDR2 YFSETQ. CDR3 in amino acids: CASSQSENYEQYF. CDR3 nucleotide sequence: TGCGCCAGCAGCCAATCTGAAAACTACGAGCAGTACTTC.

The chain joins TRBV29-1 to TRBJ2-5; TRBD2 matches 8 bases. Germline lookup yields CDR1 SQVTM and CDR2 ANQGSEA. J lost 5 bases, V lost 7 bases, and 18 bases had no gene match. This CDR3 spans 16 amino acids. Here the CDR3 DNA reads TGCAGCGCCGGGGTCGGGGGGGCTGATGTTGCGGAGACCCAGTACTTC. Residues: CSAGVGGADVAETQYF.

This chain joins TRBV14 and TRBJ1-2; 9 bases align to TRBD1. Trimming took 1 base from V and 4 from J; bases not matched to a gene: 1. The CDR3 has 14 amino acids. The V gene's germline CDR1 is SGHDN and CDR2 FVKESK. The CDR3 DNA follows: TGTGCCAGCAGCCAAGTGACAGGGGGCTATGGCTACACCTTC. The encoded protein is CASSQVTGGYGYTF.

The rearrangement links TRBV19 to TRBJ2-5, with 7 nucleotides matching TRBD1. TRBJ2-7 matches the DNA end more closely, so the J call is doubtful. CDR1 is LNHDA and CDR2 is SQIVND in the germline V gene (reference sequence). The CDR3 runs to 14 residues. The CDR3 here is CASSRQTGSYEQYF. Here the CDR3 DNA reads TGTGCCAGTAGTAGACAGACAGGGTCCTACGAGCAGTACTTC.